This TCR beta chain is from a study of T cells after yellow fever vaccination. Germline V gives CDR1 SEHNR, CDR2 FQNEAQ (reference sequence). The CDR3 runs to 16 residues. The ends lost 5 bases at V and 3 bases at J; junction bases unmatched: 13. The study made its TCR cDNA through 5'RACE template switching. That step introduced a universal primer site along with UMIs. MiXCR was run by TCRdb on the 5' RACE reads, yielding one entry per CDR3 protein. The profile covers 50,000 or so distinct CDR3 sequences, with approximately 7% appearing a single time and roughly 40% taken by the ten largest. Points on this clonotype: The antigen is unknown.

Study outcomes and limitations: FACS-sorted repertoires could harbor abundant contaminating bulk-population clonotypes. It was a small share of clonotypes that appeared in both CD4 and CD8 compartments.

The TCR originated in a man aged 18 to 30 who received the YFV17D yellow fever vaccine. The input for sequencing was CD8+ T cells sorted from PBMCs, taken on the day of the first yellow fever vaccination. The chain is built from TRBV7-9 and TRBJ2-7; 7 bases map to TRBD1. Here the CDR3 DNA reads TGTGCCAGCAGCGGTATAGGGACAGATTTGAACTACGAGCAGTACTTC. This gives the protein CASSGIGTDLNYEQYF.